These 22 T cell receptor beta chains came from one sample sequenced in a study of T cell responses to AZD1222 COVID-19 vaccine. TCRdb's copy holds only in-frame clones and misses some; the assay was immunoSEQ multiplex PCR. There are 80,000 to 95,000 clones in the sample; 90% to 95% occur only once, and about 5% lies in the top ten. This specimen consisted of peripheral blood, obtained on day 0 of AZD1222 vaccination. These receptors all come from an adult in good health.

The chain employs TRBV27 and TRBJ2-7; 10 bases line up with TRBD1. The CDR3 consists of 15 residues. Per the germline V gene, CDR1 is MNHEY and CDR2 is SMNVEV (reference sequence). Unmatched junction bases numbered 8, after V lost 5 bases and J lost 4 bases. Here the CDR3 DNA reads TGTGCCAGCAGTCCCTACGGGACAGGGGTATACGAGCAGTACTTC. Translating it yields CASSPYGTGVYEQYF.

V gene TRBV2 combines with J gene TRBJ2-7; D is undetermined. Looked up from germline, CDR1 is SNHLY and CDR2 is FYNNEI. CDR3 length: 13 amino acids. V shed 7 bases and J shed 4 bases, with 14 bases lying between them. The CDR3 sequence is CASKNDLGYEQYF. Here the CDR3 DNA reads TGTGCCAGCAAGAACGATCTTGGTTACGAGCAGTACTTC.

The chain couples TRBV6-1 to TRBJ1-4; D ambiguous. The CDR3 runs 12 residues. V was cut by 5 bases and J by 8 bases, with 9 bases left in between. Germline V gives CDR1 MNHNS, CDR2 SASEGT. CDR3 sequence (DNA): TGTGCCAGCAGTAGAAATTCCGAAAAACTGTTTTTT. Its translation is CASSRNSEKLFF.

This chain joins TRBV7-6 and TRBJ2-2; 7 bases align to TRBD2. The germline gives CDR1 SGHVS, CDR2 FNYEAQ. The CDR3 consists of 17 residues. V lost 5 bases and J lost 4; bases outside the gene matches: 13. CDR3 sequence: CASSHPFGAGATGELFF. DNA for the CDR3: TGTGCCAGCAGCCACCCCTTCGGTGCGGGAGCCACCGGGGAGCTGTTTTTT.

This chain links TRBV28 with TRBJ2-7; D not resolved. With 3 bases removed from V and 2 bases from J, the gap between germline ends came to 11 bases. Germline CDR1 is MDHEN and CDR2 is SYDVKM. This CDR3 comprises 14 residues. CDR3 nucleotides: TGTGCCAGCAGTTTTGTAGGGAATCCCTACGAGCAGTACTTC. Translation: CASSFVGNPYEQYF.

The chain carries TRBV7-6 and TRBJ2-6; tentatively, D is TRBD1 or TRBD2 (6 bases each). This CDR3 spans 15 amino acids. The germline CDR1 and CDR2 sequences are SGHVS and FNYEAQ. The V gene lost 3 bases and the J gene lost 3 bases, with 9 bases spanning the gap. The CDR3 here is CASSFGGLGANVLTF. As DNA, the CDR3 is TGTGCCAGCAGCTTTGGGGGGCTTGGGGCCAACGTCCTGACTTTC.

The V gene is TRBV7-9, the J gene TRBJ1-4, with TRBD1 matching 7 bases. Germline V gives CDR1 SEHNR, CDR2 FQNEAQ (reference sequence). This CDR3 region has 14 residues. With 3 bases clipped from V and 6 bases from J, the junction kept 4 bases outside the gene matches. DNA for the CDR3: TGTGCCAGCAGCTTCGGCCAGGGGGATGAAAAACTGTTTTTT. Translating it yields CASSFGQGDEKLFF.

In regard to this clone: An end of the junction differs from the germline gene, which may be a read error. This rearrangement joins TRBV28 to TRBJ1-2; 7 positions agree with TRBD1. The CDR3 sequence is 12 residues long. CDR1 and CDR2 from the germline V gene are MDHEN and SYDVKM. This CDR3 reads CASRPGTESLHF. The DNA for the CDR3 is TGTGCCAGCAGACCAGGGACAGAATCCCTCCACTTC.

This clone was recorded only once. The CDR3 protein is CATSDPSSPMVHEQFF. CDR3 DNA: TGTGCCACCAGTGACCCGTCAAGCCCCATGGTCCATGAGCAGTTCTTC. V is TRBV24-1 and J is TRBJ2-1; D gene uncertain. Germline loops: CDR1 KGHDR, CDR2 SFDVKD. Trimming cost V 4 bases and J 8 bases, with 20 bases left between them. This CDR3 has 16 residues.

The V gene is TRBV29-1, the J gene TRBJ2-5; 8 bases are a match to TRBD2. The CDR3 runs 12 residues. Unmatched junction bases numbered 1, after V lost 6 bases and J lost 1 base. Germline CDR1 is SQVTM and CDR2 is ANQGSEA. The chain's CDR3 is CSVGGVQETQYF. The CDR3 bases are TGCAGCGTCGGGGGGGTCCAAGAGACCCAGTACTTC.

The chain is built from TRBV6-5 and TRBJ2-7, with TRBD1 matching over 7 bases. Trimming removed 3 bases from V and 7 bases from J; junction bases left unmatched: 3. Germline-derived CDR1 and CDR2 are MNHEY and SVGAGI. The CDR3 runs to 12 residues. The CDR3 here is CASSYWGQEQYF. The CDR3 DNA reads TGTGCCAGCAGTTATTGGGGACAGGAGCAGTACTTC.

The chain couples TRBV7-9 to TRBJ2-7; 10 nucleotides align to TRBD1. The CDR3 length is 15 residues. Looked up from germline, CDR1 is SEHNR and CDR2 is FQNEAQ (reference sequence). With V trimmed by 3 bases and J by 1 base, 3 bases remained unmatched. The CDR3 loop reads CASSFGQGESYEQYF. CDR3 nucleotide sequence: TGTGCCAGCAGCTTTGGACAGGGGGAGTCCTACGAGCAGTACTTC.

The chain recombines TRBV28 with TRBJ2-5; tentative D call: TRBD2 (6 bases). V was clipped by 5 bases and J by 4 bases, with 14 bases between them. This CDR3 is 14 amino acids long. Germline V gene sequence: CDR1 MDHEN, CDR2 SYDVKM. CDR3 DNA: TGTGCCAGCAGTCCCCCCCCAGCGGGAGAGACCCAGTACTTC. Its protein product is CASSPPPAGETQYF.

The CDR3 sequence: CASSDTGGTGELFF. As DNA, the CDR3 is TGCGCCAGCAGTGACACAGGGGGCACCGGGGAGCTGTTTTTT. This chain uses TRBV10-1 with TRBJ2-2; 8 bases map to TRBD1. V shed 3 bases and J 4 bases; nucleotides not matched to a gene: 1. Per germline, CDR1 WNHNN and CDR2 SYGVQD (reference sequence). The length of the CDR3 is 14 residues.

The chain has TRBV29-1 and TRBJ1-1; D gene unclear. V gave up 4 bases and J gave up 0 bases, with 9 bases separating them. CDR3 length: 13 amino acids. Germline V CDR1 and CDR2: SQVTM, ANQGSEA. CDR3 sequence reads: CSVVTAMNTEAFF. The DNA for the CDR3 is TGCAGCGTTGTTACAGCCATGAACACTGAAGCTTTCTTT.

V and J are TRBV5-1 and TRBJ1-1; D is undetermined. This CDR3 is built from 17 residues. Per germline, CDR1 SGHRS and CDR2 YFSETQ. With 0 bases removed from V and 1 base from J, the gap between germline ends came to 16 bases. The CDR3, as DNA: TGCGCCAGCAGCTTGGATCCGTGGGGTTCCGGGAACACTGAAGCTTTCTTT. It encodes CASSLDPWGSGNTEAFF.

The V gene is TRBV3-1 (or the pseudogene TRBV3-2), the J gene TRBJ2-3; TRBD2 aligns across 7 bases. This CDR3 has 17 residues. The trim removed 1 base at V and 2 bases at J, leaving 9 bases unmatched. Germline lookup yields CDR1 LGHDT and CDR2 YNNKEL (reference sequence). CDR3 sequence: CASSQAKLTSDTDTQYF. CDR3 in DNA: TGTGCCAGCAGCCAAGCAAAGCTAACTAGCGACACAGATACGCAGTATTTT.

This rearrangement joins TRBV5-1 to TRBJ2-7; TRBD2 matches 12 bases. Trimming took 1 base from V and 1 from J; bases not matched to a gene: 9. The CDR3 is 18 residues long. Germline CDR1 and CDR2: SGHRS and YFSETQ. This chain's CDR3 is CASSLPQDGLAGSYEQYF. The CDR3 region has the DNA TGCGCCAGCAGCTTGCCCCAAGACGGACTAGCGGGGTCCTACGAGCAGTACTTC.

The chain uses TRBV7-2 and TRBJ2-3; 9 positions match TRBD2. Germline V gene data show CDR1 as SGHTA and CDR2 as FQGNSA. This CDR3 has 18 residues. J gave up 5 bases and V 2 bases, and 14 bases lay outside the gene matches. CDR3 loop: CASSLRWGGSGSVDTQYF. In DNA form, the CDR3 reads TGTGCCAGCAGCTTAAGGTGGGGGGGTAGCGGGAGTGTAGATACGCAGTATTTT.

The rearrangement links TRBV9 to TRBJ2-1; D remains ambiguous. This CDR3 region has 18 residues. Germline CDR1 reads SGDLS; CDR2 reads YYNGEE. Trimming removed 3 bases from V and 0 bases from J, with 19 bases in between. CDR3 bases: TGTGCCAGCAGCGCAGATCCCCTGAGCGCCTCCTCCTACAATGAGCAGTTCTTC. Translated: CASSADPLSASSYNEQFF.

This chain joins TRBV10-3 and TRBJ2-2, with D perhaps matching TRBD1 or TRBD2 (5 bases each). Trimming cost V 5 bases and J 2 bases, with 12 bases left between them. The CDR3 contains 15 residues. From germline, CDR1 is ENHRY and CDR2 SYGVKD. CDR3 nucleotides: TGTGCCATCAGTTCGGGGACGATCAACACCGGGGAGCTGTTTTTT. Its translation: CAISSGTINTGELFF.

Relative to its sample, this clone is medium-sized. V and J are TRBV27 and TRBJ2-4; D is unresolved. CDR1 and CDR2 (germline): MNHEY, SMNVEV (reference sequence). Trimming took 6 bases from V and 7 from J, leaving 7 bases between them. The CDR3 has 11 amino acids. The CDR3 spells CASRLGNIQYF. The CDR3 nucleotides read TGTGCCAGCAGGTTGGGGAACATTCAGTACTTC.